What follows describes a single T cell receptor beta chain. What it recognizes is unknown. Repertoires were generated with immunoSEQ multiplex PCR, while TCRdb's copy carries only in-frame clones and drops some. The sample holds 110,000 or so clones, 85% to 95% seen once. Trimming cost V 4 bases and J 0 bases; bases outside gene matches: 4. This CDR3 comprises 15 residues. CDR1 and CDR2 from the germline V gene are SGHKS and YYEKEE (reference sequence). Unstimulated Tregs (CD4+CD25+CD127-) and CD4+CD25- non-Tregs were sorted from PBMCs. This entry is derived from a study of Tregs in tolerant kidney transplant recipients. The study's findings and limits: Tregs expanded with activated donor B cells seemed most donor-specific.

This rearrangement joins TRBV5-5 to TRBJ1-1; TRBD1 matches 9 bases. Material for sequencing was CD4+ T cells from blood. The source is a human donor in good health. The CDR3, as DNA: TGTGCCAGCAGCGGCGGGACAGGGATGAACACTGAAGCTTTCTTT. Protein sequence: CASSGGTGMNTEAFF.